A selection of T cell receptor beta chains follows, all from one sample in a study of control samples from healthy donors and cancer patients. The protocol was immunoSEQ multiplex PCR, while the TCRdb copy is restricted to in-frame clones and leaves out a portion. The sample includes roughly 160,000 clones, 88% of them seen just once. Material: blood. These receptors came from a woman in her 30s in good health. Each CDR3 is given without its conserved first and last residue.

v_gene: TRBV6-5
j_gene: TRBJ1-3
CDR3aa: ASSYSLSTVGNTIY

v_gene: TRBV15
j_gene: TRBJ2-1
CDR3aa: ATAGLSYNEQF

v_gene: TRBV2
j_gene: TRBJ1-6
CDR3aa: ASSEFELVDSPLH

v_gene: TRBV15
j_gene: TRBJ1-6
CDR3aa: ATSRDRVNSPLH

v_gene: TRBV7-9
j_gene: TRBJ1-1
CDR3aa: ASSPRGRMNTEAF

v_gene: TRBV21-1
j_gene: TRBJ2-5
CDR3aa: ASSKRSGRVGETQY

v_gene: TRBV5-4
j_gene: TRBJ2-7
CDR3aa: ASSLDVSGRGTYEQY

v_gene: TRBV9
j_gene: TRBJ1-2
CDR3aa: ASSTNSGTLYGYT

v_gene: TRBV24-1
j_gene: TRBJ2-1
CDR3aa: ATSTLGGAYNEQF

v_gene: TRBV7-8
j_gene: TRBJ2-7
CDR3aa: ASSFSGGSYEQY

v_gene: TRBV20-1
j_gene: TRBJ1-1
CDR3aa: SASITADYNTEAF